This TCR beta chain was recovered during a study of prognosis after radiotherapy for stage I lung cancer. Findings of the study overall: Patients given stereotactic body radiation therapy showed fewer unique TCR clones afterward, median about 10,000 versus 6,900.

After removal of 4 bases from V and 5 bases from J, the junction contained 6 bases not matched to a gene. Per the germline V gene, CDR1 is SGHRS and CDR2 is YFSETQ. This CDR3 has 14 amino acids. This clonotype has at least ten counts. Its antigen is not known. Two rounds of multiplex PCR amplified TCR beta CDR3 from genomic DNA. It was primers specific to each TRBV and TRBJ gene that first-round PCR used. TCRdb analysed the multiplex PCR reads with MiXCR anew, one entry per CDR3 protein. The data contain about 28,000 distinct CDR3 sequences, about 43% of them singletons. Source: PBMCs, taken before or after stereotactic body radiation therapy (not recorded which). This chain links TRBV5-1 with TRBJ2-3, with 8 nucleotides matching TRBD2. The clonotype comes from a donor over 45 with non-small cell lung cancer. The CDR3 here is CASSTPGLGDTQYF. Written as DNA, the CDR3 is TGCGCCAGCAGCACCCCGGGACTAGGAGATACGCAGTATTTT. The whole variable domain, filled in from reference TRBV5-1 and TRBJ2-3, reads KAGVTQTPRYLIKTRGQQVTLSCSPISGHRSVSWYQQTPGQGLQFLFEYFSETQRNKGNFPGRFSGRQFSNSRSEMNVSTLELGDSALYLCASSTPGLGDTQYFGPGTRLTVL.